These 9 T cell receptor beta chains share one sample of origin, sequenced in a study of CD8 T cells in Susac syndrome. An amount of RNA that ranged from roughly 0.45 to 1 ug was reverse transcribed with random hexamers. TCRdb ran MiXCR on the immunoSEQ multiplex PCR reads and lists one entry per CDR3 protein. The profile shows approximately 120,000 distinct CDR3 sequences, about 96% of them singletons. Sequencing was performed on CD4+ T cells from PBMCs. All receptors come from a human donor in good health.

This chain links TRBV14 with TRBJ2-7, with a weak D call TRBD1 (6 bases). The germline V and J ends were trimmed by 5 bases and 3 bases, with 11 bases remaining between them. Looked up from germline, CDR1 is SGHDN and CDR2 is FVKESK. CDR3 length equals 13 residues. The CDR3 region is CASSTWTDYEQYF. The CDR3 bases are TGTGCCAGCAGCACCTGGACAGACTACGAGCAGTACTTC.

The chain is built from TRBV6-5 and TRBJ1-3; no firm D call. This CDR3 has 15 amino acids. The ends were cut back, 6 bases at V and 3 bases at J, with 15 bases in the middle. Germline values: CDR1 MNHEY, CDR2 SVGAGI. The CDR3 protein is CASRPPGNNGNTIYF. The CDR3 DNA reads as TGTGCCAGCAGGCCTCCGGGCAACAATGGAAACACCATATATTTT.

The chain couples TRBV3-1 to TRBJ1-3; D unclear. Per the germline V gene, CDR1 is LGHDT and CDR2 is YNNKEL (reference sequence). The CDR3 runs to 13 residues. V shed 7 bases and J shed 4 bases, with 11 bases lying between them. The CDR3 spells CASTVREGNTIYF. The DNA for the CDR3 is TGTGCCAGCACTGTTAGGGAGGGAAACACCATATATTTT.

The chain is built from TRBV3-1 and TRBJ1-4; no reliable D call. The V end was cut by 1 base, the J end by 8 bases, with 11 bases between. Per the germline V gene, CDR1 is LGHDT and CDR2 is YNNKEL (reference sequence). The CDR3 covers 14 residues. CDR3 nucleotide sequence: TGTGCCAGCAGCCAAGGTTCACCGGGGGAAAAACTGTTTTTT. Encoded protein: CASSQGSPGEKLFF. Looking up the rest from reference TRBV3-1 and TRBJ1-4 gives the full variable domain: DTAVSQTPKYLVTQMGNDKSIKCEQNLGHDTMYWYKQDSKKFLKIMFSYNNKELIINETVPNRFSPKSPDKAHLNLHINSLELGDSAVYFCASSQGSPGEKLFFGSGTQLSVL.

The chain joins TRBV7-9 to TRBJ2-3; D ambiguous. Per germline, CDR1 SEHNR and CDR2 FQNEAQ (reference sequence). CDR3 length: 13 residues. V lost 3 bases, J lost 3 bases, and 7 bases lay in between. The CDR3 region is CASSFAETDTQYF. In DNA, the CDR3 is TGTGCCAGCAGCTTCGCCGAGACAGATACGCAGTATTTT.

The V gene is TRBV7-2, the J gene TRBJ2-4; tentative D call: TRBD1 (6 bases). This CDR3 contains 14 residues. The V and J ends lost 5 bases and 6 bases respectively, with 14 bases between them. Per germline, CDR1 SGHTA and CDR2 FQGNSA. The CDR3 is CASSPRTDGNIQYF. In DNA, the CDR3 is TGTGCCAGCAGCCCAAGGACAGACGGAAACATTCAGTACTTC.

The chain recombines TRBV7-2 with TRBJ2-5; 7 bases map to TRBD2. Looked up from germline, CDR1 is SGHTA and CDR2 is FQGNSA. V lost 4 bases to trimming and J lost 5 bases; unmatched junction nucleotides: 7. This CDR3 contains 14 residues. In DNA, the CDR3 is TGTGCCAGCAGCTCCATGACTAGCTTGGAGACCCAGTACTTC. Protein: CASSSMTSLETQYF.

This rearrangement joins TRBV28 to TRBJ2-5; a weak D match, TRBD2 (5 bases). Germline assignment: CDR1 MDHEN and CDR2 SYDVKM. V lost 7 bases and J lost 7, with 10 bases in between. The CDR3 is 11 residues long. The CDR3 DNA reads as TGTGCCAGCACCCTACGGGGGACCCAGTACTTC. Residues: CASTLRGTQYF.

This rearrangement joins TRBV28 to TRBJ2-1; 12 bases are shared with TRBD1. The CDR3 covers 17 residues. Germline V gene lookup returns CDR1 MDHEN and CDR2 SYDVKM. J gave up 7 bases and V 5 bases, and 12 bases lay outside the gene matches. The CDR3 loop is CASSRPPGTGGGNEQFF. CDR3 in DNA: TGTGCCAGCAGTCGGCCCCCCGGGACAGGGGGCGGGAATGAGCAGTTCTTC.